This T cell receptor beta chain originates from a study of control samples from healthy donors and cancer patients (dated by TCRdb to the early 2020s). To prepare the library, the immunoSEQ multiplex PCR assay was applied. TCRdb carries this immuneACCESS record with in-frame sequences only. Its versions omit some clonotypes, under half of them owing to an unresolved V gene in the studies checked, with the rest unexplained. Present in this sample are 90,000 or so clones, 88% of which were seen just once. The ten biggest clones cover around 15% of the sample. Remarks on this clone: The antigen this receptor binds is unknown. No base quality information exists; no much larger clone differs at one position.

This receptor was identified in an older woman in good health. Sequenced input: blood.

The DNA reads TGTGCCAGCAGCTTGACAGGGGGCTTTGAAGCTTTCTTT. This is translated as CASSLTGGFEAFF. Rearrangement joined TRBV5-4 to TRBJ1-1; TRBD1 aligns with 9 central bases. Counted from cysteine to phenylalanine, this CDR3 has 13 amino acids. The kept DNA is CDR3 alone, 39 bases in frame from the first base. V ends up 1 base short and J 7 bases short, with an unmatched junction base count of 2. Taken from the germline V gene (reference sequence), the CDR1 and CDR2 loops are SGHNT and YYREEE.